The 15 T cell receptor beta chains below all came from one sample that was sequenced in a study of cytomegalovirus exposure and HLA in healthy donors. 13 Jbeta primers and 60 Vbeta primers were used for the PCR. The table came from immunoSEQ multiplex PCR; TCRdb's copy has only in-frame clones and leaves some out. The repertoire includes around 110,000 clones, around 86% of them detected once, and 3% to 5% sits in the top ten. Sequencing was carried out using PBMCs. The origin of the receptors is a woman under 40 in good health and CMV-seronegative.

This sequence joins TRBV6-5 and TRBJ1-1; the D gene is possibly TRBD1 (6 bases). Trimming took 0 bases from V and 1 from J, leaving 6 bases between them. The CDR3 sequence is 14 residues long. Per germline, CDR1 MNHEY and CDR2 SVGAGI. CDR3 sequence: CASSYSQGNTEAFF. DNA of the CDR3: TGTGCCAGCAGTTACTCACAGGGGAACACTGAAGCTTTCTTT.

This chain connects TRBV5-1 to TRBJ1-2; TRBD1 agrees at 11 bases. J gave up 7 bases and V 0 bases, and 2 bases lay outside the gene matches. Germline CDR1 SGHRS, CDR2 YFSETQ. CDR3 length: 14 residues. The CDR3 DNA sequence: TGCGCCAGCAGCTTGGCCGGGACAGGGGGTGGCTACACCTTC. Its translation is CASSLAGTGGGYTF.

This chain connects TRBV5-1 to TRBJ1-1; 9 bases match TRBD1. Per germline, CDR1 SGHRS and CDR2 YFSETQ. This CDR3 is 14 amino acids long. V lost 0 bases to trimming and J lost 8 bases; unmatched junction nucleotides: 5. The CDR3 coding sequence is TGCGCCAGCAGCTTGGACAGGGGGCCGGGCGAAGCTTTCTTT. It translates to CASSLDRGPGEAFF.

The genes are TRBV7-2 and TRBJ2-7, with 8 bases that match TRBD1. This CDR3 contains 15 residues. CDR1 is SGHTA, CDR2 FQGNSA, per germline. Unmatched junction bases numbered 6, after V lost 5 bases and J lost 0 bases. The CDR3 loop is CASSRGTGSSYEQYF. CDR3 DNA: TGTGCCAGCAGCCGGGGGACAGGTAGCTCCTACGAGCAGTACTTC. The complete variable domain, with remaining parts taken from reference TRBV7-2 and TRBJ2-7, reads GAGVSQSPSNKVTEKGKDVELRCDPISGHTALYWYRQSLGQGLEFLIYFQGNSAPDKSGLPSDRFSAERTGGSVSTLTIQRTQQEDSAVYLCASSRGTGSSYEQYFGPGTRLTVT.

This clone has more than one count but fewer than ten. The chain combines TRBV28 with TRBJ2-4; 7 bases are shared with TRBD2. This CDR3 region has 16 residues. Germline values: CDR1 MDHEN, CDR2 SYDVKM. The V segment lost 1 base and the J segment 6 bases; nucleotides outside the gene matches: 9. The CDR3 region is CASSLFAGAARNIQYF. As DNA, the CDR3 is TGTGCCAGCAGTTTATTCGCGGGAGCGGCTAGAAACATTCAGTACTTC.

There are a few counts of this clone. The chain uses TRBV10-3 and TRBJ2-7; perhaps TRBD2 as D (6 bases). The germline V gene encodes CDR1 ENHRY and CDR2 SYGVKD. The CDR3 consists of 17 residues. V lost 2 bases and J 2 bases, leaving 19 bases between the germline ends. The CDR3 loop reads CAISEPEGRTGTYEQYF. DNA of the CDR3: TGTGCCATCAGTGAGCCGGAGGGTCGGACGGGTACCTACGAGCAGTACTTC.

This rearrangement joins TRBV27 to TRBJ2-5; possible D gene TRBD1, 5 bases. V shed 4 bases and J shed 5 bases, with 17 bases lying between them. The CDR3 consists of 15 residues. CDR1 MNHEY and CDR2 SMNVEV come from the germline V gene (reference sequence). The CDR3 sequence is CASSSPLRGYETQYF. CDR3 nucleotide sequence: TGTGCCAGCAGTTCGCCCTTAAGGGGTTATGAGACCCAGTACTTC.

The chain uses TRBV7-9 and TRBJ2-2; TRBD1 matches at 10 bases. V dropped 5 bases and J dropped 4; count of bases not matched to a gene: 4. The CDR3 has 15 amino acids. CDR1 is SEHNR and CDR2 is FQNEAQ in the germline V gene (reference sequence). CDR3 DNA: TGTGCCAGCAGCCGACAGGGGGCCGGCACCGGGGAGCTGTTTTTT. Translating it yields CASSRQGAGTGELFF. The entire variable domain, with the rest obtained from reference TRBV7-9 and TRBJ2-2, is as follows: DTGVSQNPRHKITKRGQNVTFRCDPISEHNRLYWYRQTLGQGPEFLTYFQNEAQLEKSRLLSDRFSAERPKGSFSTLEIQRTEQGDSAMYLCASSRQGAGTGELFFGEGSRLTVL.

This chain uses TRBV10-2 with TRBJ2-3; D is perhaps TRBD1 (6 bases). With 5 bases removed from V and 1 base from J, the gap between germline ends came to 10 bases. The CDR3 is made up of 14 amino acids. Germline loops: CDR1 WSHSY, CDR2 SAAADI. CDR3 loop: CASSTRQGTDTQYF. In DNA, the CDR3 is TGCGCCAGCAGTACAAGACAGGGCACAGATACGCAGTATTTT.

This clone occurred a few times. The chain combines TRBV28 with TRBJ2-7; 9 nucleotides agree with TRBD2. CDR3 length: 17 residues. With V trimmed by 5 bases and J by 0 bases, 11 bases remained unmatched. Per germline, CDR1 MDHEN and CDR2 SYDVKM. The CDR3 loop reads CASSPREGRTDSYEQYF. CDR3 coding DNA: TGTGCCAGCAGTCCGCGGGAGGGCAGGACCGACTCCTACGAGCAGTACTTC.

V usage is TRBV19 and J usage is TRBJ2-7, with TRBD2 identical over 8 bases. Germline loops: CDR1 LNHDA, CDR2 SQIVND (reference sequence). Germline trimming cut 5 bases from V and 0 bases from J; bases unmatched to any gene: 6. CDR3 length equals 15 residues. The CDR3 region has the DNA TGTGCCAGTAGTCTGGGTAGCGGGGACTCCTACGAGCAGTACTTC. This encodes CASSLGSGDSYEQYF.

The table lists this clone with a count of one. The genes are TRBV28 and TRBJ2-3, with D possibly being TRBD2 (6 bases). Germline V gene lookup returns CDR1 MDHEN and CDR2 SYDVKM. The CDR3 covers 13 residues. Trimming removed 6 bases from V and 6 bases from J, with 13 bases in between. CDR3 nucleotide sequence: TGTGCCAGCAGGACGACTAGGAACGATACGCAGTATTTT. Protein sequence: CASRTTRNDTQYF.

This clone was seen a handful of times. As DNA, the CDR3 is TGTGCCAGCACCTTCGGTCCTACCTACGAGCAGTACTTC. It yields the protein CASTFGPTYEQYF. This rearrangement joins TRBV7-2 to TRBJ2-5, with no clear D. The better agreement between TRBJ2-7 and the DNA end casts doubt on the J call. This CDR3 is built from 13 residues. The germline V gene encodes CDR1 SGHTA and CDR2 FQGNSA.

The rearrangement links TRBV5-1 to TRBJ1-5, with D unresolved. The CDR3 is 14 residues long. Germline CDR1 and CDR2: SGHRS and YFSETQ. Trimming removed 4 bases at V and 9 bases at J, with 17 bases between. This CDR3 reads CASSPGSLNGPQHF. The DNA for the CDR3 is TGCGCCAGCAGCCCGGGTTCTCTTAATGGGCCCCAGCATTTT.

This chain links TRBV10-2 with TRBJ2-7, with 10 positions matching TRBD2. There are 14 residues in the CDR3. Germline V gene lookup returns CDR1 WSHSY and CDR2 SAAADI. The V and J ends lost 11 bases and 3 bases, in that order; junction bases with no gene match: 10. CDR3 residues: CASATTSGLYEQYF. Written as DNA, the CDR3 is TGCGCCTCAGCAACGACTAGCGGGCTCTACGAGCAGTACTTC.